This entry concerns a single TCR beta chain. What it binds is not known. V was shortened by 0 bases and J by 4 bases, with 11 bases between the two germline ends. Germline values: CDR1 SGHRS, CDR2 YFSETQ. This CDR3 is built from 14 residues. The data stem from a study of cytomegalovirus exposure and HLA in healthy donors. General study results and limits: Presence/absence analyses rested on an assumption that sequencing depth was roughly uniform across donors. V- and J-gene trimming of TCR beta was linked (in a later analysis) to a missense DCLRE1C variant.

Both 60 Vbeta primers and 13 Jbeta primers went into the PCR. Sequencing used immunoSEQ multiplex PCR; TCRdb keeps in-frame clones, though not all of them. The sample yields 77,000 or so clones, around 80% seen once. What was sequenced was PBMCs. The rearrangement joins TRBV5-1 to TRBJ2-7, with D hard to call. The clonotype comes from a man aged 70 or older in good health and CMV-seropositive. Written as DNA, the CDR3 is TGCGCCAGCAGCTTGGGTAGCATAGGTTACGAGCAGTACTTC. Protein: CASSLGSIGYEQYF. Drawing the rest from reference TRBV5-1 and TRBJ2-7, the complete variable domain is KAGVTQTPRYLIKTRGQQVTLSCSPISGHRSVSWYQQTPGQGLQFLFEYFSETQRNKGNFPGRFSGRQFSNSRSEMNVSTLELGDSALYLCASSLGSIGYEQYFGPGTRLTVT.